This TCR beta chain was identified in a study of CXCR3-negative and CXCR3-positive naive CD8 T cells. 5' RACE that incorporated UMI labels was used to prepare the TRB cDNA libraries. TCRdb re-called the 5' RACE reads and gives one entry per CDR3 protein, without DNA. The sample totals 65,000 to 75,000 distinct CDR3 sequences. Study conclusions and caveats: Comparison of naive cells showed more hydrophobic TRB CDR3s in CXCR3-positive than in CXCR3-negative naive cells.

Concerning this clonotype: Its antigen is as yet unknown.

The specimen was naive CXCR3+ CD8+ T cells from blood. Indicated subset: CD45RO-CCR7+CD27+CD95- naive CD8+ T cells expressing CXCR3 (TNR3+). The sequence was collected from a human donor in good health. Some clones in this sample may be carry-over from other donors' samples.

CDR3 sequence: CASSSSPLLTGFSYEQYF. The chain employs TRBV7-6 and TRBJ2-7; without DNA, the TCRdb call of TRBD1 cannot be checked. Germline CDR1 and CDR2: SGHVS and FNYEAQ. CDR3 size: 18 residues.